At least ten counts were recorded for the clone carrying this TCR beta chain. Its specificity is not known. This sample is part of a study of T cell repertoires in cytomegalovirus infection. About the study: Signatures in public TCR beta sequences pointed to both CMV infection and matching HLA type. The study's findings and limits: Pooled public TCR beta family frequency picked out CMV carriers with the relevant HLA. Ex vivo responses were dominated by HLA-C-restricted CMV-specific TCR beta clonotypes.

Each CDR3 protein gets one entry after TCRdb re-called the reads with MiXCR. The table lists 630,000 or so distinct CDR3 sequences, more than 20% of them singletons. The germline V gene has CDR1 SEHNR and CDR2 FQNEAQ (reference sequence). The CDR3 has 15 residues. The germline V and J ends were trimmed by 5 bases and 1 base, with 14 bases remaining between them. This receptor was obtained from a human donor in good health (CMV status not recorded). Some clones in this sample may be carry-over from other donors' samples. This chain joins TRBV7-9 and TRBJ2-5; D may be TRBD1 (6 bases). The specimen sequenced was CD8+ T cells from PBMCs. This CDR3 reads CASSGPDSLQETQYF. In nucleotides, the CDR3 is TGTGCCAGCAGCGGCCCGGACAGCCTCCAAGAGACCCAGTACTTC.